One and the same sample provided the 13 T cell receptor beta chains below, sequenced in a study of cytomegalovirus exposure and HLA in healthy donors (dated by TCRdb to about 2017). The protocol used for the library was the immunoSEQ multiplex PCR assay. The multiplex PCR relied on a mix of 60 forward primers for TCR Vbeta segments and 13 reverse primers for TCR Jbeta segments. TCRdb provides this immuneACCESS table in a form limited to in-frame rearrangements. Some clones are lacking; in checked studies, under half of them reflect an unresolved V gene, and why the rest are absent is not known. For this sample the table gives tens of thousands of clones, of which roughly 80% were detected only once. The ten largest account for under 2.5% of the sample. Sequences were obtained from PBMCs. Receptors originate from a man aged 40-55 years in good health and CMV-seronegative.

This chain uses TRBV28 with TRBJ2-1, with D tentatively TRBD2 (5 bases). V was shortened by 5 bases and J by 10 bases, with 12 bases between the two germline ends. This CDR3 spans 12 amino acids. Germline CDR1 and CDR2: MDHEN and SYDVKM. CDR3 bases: TGTGCCAGCAGTGCCGGAGGAGGCGAGCAGTTCTTC. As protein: CASSAGGGEQFF.

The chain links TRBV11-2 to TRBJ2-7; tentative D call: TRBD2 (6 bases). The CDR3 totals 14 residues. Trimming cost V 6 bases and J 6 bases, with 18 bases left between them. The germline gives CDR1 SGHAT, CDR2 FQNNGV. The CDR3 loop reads CASRQTGVPGEQYF. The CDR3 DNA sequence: TGTGCCAGCAGGCAAACGGGGGTACCGGGCGAGCAGTACTTC.

DNA for the CDR3: TGTGCCAGCAGCGTTAGCGGGGGAAACACCGGGGAGCTGTTTTTT. Its translation is CASSVSGGNTGELFF. The chain has TRBV9 and TRBJ2-2, with TRBD2 matching 9 bases. V trimming: 2 bases; J trimming: 2 bases; junction bases outside the gene matches: 1. This CDR3 spans 15 amino acids. Germline V gene data show CDR1 as SGDLS and CDR2 as YYNGEE. Full variable domain (missing parts from reference TRBV9 and TRBJ2-2): DSGVTQTPKHLITATGQRVTLRCSPRSGDLSVYWYQQSLDQGLQFLIQYYNGEERAKGNILERFSAQQFPDLHSELNLSSLELGDSALYFCASSVSGGNTGELFFGEGSRLTVL.

The CDR3 nucleotides read TGTGCCAGCAGGATCGCAGGCGGGGGGTGGTACGAGCAGTACTTC. Translation: CASRIAGGGWYEQYF. The rearrangement links TRBV7-2 to TRBJ2-7; 8 bases are shared with TRBD2. Germline values: CDR1 SGHTA, CDR2 FQGNSA. The length of the CDR3 is 15 residues. V was clipped by 6 bases and J by 4 bases; unmatched bases: 11.

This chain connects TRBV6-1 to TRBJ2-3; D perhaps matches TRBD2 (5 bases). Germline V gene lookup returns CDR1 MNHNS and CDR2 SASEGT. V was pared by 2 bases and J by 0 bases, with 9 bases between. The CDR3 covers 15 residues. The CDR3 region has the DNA TGTGCCAGCAGTGAACTGGCTAGCAGCACAGATACGCAGTATTTT. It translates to CASSELASSTDTQYF.

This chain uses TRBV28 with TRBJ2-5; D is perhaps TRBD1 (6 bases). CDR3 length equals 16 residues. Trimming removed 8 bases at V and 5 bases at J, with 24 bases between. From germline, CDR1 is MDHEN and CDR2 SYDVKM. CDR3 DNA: TGTGCCAGCGGATACGTCCAGGACAGAGGAGGCGAGACCCAGTACTTC. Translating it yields CASGYVQDRGGETQYF.

The DNA of the CDR3 is TGTGCCAGCAGCTTCGGTAGCGGCCACCCGGGAGATACGCAGTATTTT. Its protein is CASSFGSGHPGDTQYF. The chain links TRBV7-3 to TRBJ2-3; D may be TRBD2 (6 bases). Trimming pared 3 bases from V and 5 bases from J, leaving 18 bases between. This CDR3 spans 16 amino acids. CDR1 and CDR2 from the germline V gene are SGHTA and FQGTGA.

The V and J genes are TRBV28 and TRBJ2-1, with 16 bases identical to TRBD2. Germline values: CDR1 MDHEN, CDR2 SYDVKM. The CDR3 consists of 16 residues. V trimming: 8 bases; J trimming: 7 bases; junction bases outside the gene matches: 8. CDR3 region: CASGGGTSGRGNEQFF. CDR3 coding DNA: TGTGCCAGCGGTGGGGGGACTAGCGGGAGGGGAAATGAGCAGTTCTTC. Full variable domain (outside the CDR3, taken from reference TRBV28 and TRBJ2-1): DVKVTQSSRYLVKRTGEKVFLECVQDMDHENMFWYRQDPGLGLRLIYFSYDVKMKEKGDIPEGYSVSREKKERFSLILESASTNQTSMYLCASGGGTSGRGNEQFFGPGTRLTVL.

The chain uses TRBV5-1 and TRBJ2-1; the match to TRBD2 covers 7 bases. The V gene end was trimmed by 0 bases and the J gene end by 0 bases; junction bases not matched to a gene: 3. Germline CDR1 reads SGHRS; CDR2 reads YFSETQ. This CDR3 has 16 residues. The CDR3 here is CASSLDSSGSYNEQFF. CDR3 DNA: TGCGCCAGCAGCTTGGACTCTAGCGGCTCCTACAATGAGCAGTTCTTC.

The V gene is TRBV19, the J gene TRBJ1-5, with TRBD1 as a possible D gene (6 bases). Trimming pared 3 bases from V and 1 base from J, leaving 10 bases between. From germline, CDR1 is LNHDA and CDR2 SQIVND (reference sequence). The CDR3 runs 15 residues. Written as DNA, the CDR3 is TGTGCCAGTAGTATTCGCAGGGGAAGCAATCAGCCCCAGCATTTT. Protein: CASSIRRGSNQPQHF. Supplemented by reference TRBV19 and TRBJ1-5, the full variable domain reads DGGITQSPKYLFRKEGQNVTLSCEQNLNHDAMYWYRQDPGQGLRLIYYSQIVNDFQKGDIAEGYSVSREKKESFPLTVTSAQKNPTAFYLCASSIRRGSNQPQHFGDGTRLSIL.

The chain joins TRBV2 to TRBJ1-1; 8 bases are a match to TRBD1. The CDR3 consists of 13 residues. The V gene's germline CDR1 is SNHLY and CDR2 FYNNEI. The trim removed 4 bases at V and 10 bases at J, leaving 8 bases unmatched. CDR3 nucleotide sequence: TGTGCCAGCAGTGGCGAGACAGGGGCCGGAGCTTTCTTT. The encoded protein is CASSGETGAGAFF. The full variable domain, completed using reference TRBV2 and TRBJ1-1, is EPEVTQTPSHQVTQMGQEVILRCVPISNHLYFYWYRQILGQKVEFLVSFYNNEISEKSEIFDDQFSVERPDGSNFTLKIRSTKLEDSAMYFCASSGETGAGAFFGQGTRLTVV.

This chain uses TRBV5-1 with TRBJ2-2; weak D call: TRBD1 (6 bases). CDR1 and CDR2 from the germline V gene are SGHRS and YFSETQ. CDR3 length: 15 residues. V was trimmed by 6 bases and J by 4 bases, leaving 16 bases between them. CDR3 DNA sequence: TGCGCCAGCACCCTTCGGGTAGGGGGCACCGGGGAGCTGTTTTTT. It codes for CASTLRVGGTGELFF.

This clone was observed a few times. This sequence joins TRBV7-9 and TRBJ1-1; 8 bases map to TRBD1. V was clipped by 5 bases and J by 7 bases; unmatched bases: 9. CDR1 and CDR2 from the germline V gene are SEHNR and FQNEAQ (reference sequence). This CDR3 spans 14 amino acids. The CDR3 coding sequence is TGTGCCAGCAGCCCTGGACAGGGACGGGATGAAGCTTTCTTT. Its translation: CASSPGQGRDEAFF.